This paragraph covers one T cell receptor beta chain sequence. The antigen is undetermined. The PCR employed 60 Vbeta primers together with 13 Jbeta primers. Clones were sequenced by immunoSEQ multiplex PCR, and TCRdb holds only the in-frame ones, with some missing. This table lists about 72,000 clones. The data were obtained in a study of cytomegalovirus exposure and HLA in healthy donors. Study-wide results and limits: After further analysis at a later stage, 17,000 or so TCR beta sequences were associated with HLA alleles at 0.05 false discovery rate.

Germline V gene sequence: CDR1 SGHRS, CDR2 YFSETQ. There are 14 residues in the CDR3. The V gene lost 0 bases and the J gene lost 2 bases, with 9 bases spanning the gap. Sequencing input: PBMCs. J is TRBJ2-7 and V is TRBV5-1; D unresolved. This sequence originates from a man in his forties or fifties in good health and CMV-seropositive. CDR3: CASSLGLVAYEQYF. In nucleotides, the CDR3 is TGCGCCAGCAGCTTGGGACTGGTAGCCTACGAGCAGTACTTC.